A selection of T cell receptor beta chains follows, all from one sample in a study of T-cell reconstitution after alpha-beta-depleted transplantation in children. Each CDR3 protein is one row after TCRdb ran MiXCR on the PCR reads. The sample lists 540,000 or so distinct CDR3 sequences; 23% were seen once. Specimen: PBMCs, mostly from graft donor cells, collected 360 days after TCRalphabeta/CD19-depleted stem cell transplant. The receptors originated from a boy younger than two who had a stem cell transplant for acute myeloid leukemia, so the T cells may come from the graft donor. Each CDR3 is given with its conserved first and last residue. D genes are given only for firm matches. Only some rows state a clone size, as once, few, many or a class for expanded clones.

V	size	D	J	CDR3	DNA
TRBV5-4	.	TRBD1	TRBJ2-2	CASSFPRDRGSGGELFF	TGTGCCAGCAGCTTCCCCCGGGACAGGGGGAGTGGCGGGGAGCTGTTTTTT
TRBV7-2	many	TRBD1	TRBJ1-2	CASSPRTGANYGYTF	TGTGCCAGCAGCCCACGGACAGGGGCTAACTATGGCTACACCTTC
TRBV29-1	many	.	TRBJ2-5	CSVEGQGNQETQYF	TGCAGCGTTGAAGGGCAGGGGAATCAAGAGACCCAGTACTTC
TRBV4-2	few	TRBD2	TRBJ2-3	CASSQDIGLAGGMGTDTQYF	TGTGCCAGCAGCCAAGATATCGGACTAGCGGGGGGGATGGGCACAGATACGCAGTATTTT
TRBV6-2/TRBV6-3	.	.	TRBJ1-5	CASSYPERHQPQHF	TGTGCCAGCAGTTACCCAGAGCGTCATCAGCCCCAGCATTTT
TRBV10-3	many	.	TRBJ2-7	CAIGYQGYDEQYF	TGTGCCATCGGGTATCAGGGTTATGACGAGCAGTACTTC
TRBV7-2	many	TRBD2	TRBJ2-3	CASSLAMSGGRTDTQYF	TGTGCCAGCAGCTTAGCCATGAGCGGGGGGCGCACAGATACGCAGTATTTT
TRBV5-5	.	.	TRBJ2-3	CARRGTDTQYF	TGTGCCAGAAGGGGGACGGATACGCAGTATTTT
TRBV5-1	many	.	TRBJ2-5	CASGREGETQYF	TGCGCCAGCGGAAGGGAAGGAGAGACCCAGTACTTC
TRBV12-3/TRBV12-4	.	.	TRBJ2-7	CASRETGTGSYEQYF	TGTGCCAGCAGGGAGACAGGGACTGGCTCCTACGAGCAGTACTTC
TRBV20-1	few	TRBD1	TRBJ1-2	CREGGDRGGGYTF	TGCAGGGAGGGAGGAGACAGGGGAGGTGGCTACACCTTC
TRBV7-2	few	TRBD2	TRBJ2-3	CASSLQTSRGTDTQYF	TGTGCCAGCAGCTTACAGACTAGCCGTGGCACAGATACGCAGTATTTT
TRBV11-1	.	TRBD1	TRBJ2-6	CASSLLGQGTTGANVLTF	TGTGCCAGCAGCTTACTAGGACAGGGGACGACTGGGGCCAACGTCCTGACTTTC
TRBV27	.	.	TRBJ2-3	CASSLVSGLDTQYF	TGTGCCAGCAGTTTAGTTTCAGGGTTAGATACGCAGTATTTT
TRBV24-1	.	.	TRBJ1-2	CATSDGLSRGYTF	TGTGCCACCAGTGATGGCCTTTCGAGGGGCTACACCTTC
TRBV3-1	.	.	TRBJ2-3	CASSQDRMDTQYF	TGTGCCAGCAGCCAAGATCGAATGGATACGCAGTATTTT
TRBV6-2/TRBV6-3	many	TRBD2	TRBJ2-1	CASSYGTSEQFF	TGTGCCAGCAGTTATGGGACTAGTGAGCAGTTCTTC